This T cell receptor beta chain is drawn from a study of blood T cell repertoires in COVID-19. Study-wide context: Sites in the United States, Italy and Spain provided acute and convalescent COVID-19 samples.

Repertoires were generated with immunoSEQ multiplex PCR, while TCRdb's copy carries only in-frame clones and drops some. Among 350,000 to 450,000 clones, 75% to 90% were seen once, and the ten largest hold 7.1%. Losses at the gene ends were 5 bases for V and 6 bases for J; bases not matched to a gene: 9. The germline V gene has CDR1 SNHLY and CDR2 FYNNEI. The CDR3 is 15 residues long. The chain recombines TRBV2 with TRBJ2-7; 11 bases fit TRBD2. Material: peripheral blood. The TCR comes from a woman aged 55-69 years with COVID-19, enrolled during active disease. The CDR3 reads CASSYQTSGVLEQYF. CDR3 sequence (DNA): TGTGCCAGCAGTTATCAGACTAGCGGGGTTCTCGAGCAGTACTTC.